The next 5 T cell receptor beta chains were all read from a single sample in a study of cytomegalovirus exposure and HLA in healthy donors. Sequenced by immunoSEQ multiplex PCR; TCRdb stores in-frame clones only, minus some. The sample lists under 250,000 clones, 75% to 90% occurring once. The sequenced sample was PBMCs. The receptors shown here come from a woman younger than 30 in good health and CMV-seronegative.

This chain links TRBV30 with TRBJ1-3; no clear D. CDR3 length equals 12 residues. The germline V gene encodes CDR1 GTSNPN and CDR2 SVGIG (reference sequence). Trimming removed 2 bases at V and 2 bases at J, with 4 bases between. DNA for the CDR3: TGTGCCTGGAGTCGCGCTGGAAACACCATATATTTT. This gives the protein CAWSRAGNTIYF.

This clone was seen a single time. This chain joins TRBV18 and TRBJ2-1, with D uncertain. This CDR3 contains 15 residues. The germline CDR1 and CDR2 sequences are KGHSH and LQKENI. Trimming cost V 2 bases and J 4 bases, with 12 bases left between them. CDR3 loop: CASSPSVVGYNEQFF. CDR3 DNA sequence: TGTGCCAGCTCACCAAGTGTCGTGGGGTACAATGAGCAGTTCTTC.

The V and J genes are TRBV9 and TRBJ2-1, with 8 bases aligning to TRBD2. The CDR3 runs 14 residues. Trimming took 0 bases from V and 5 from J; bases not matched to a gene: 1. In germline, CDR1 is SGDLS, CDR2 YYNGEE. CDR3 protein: CASSVAGGNNEQFF. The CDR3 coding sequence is TGTGCCAGCAGCGTAGCGGGGGGGAACAATGAGCAGTTCTTC.

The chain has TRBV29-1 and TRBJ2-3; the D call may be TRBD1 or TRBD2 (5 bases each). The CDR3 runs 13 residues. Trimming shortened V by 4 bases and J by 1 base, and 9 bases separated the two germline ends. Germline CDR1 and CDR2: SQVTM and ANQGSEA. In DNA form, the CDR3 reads TGCAGCGTTGTACGGGGCGGCACAGATACGCAGTATTTT. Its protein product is CSVVRGGTDTQYF.

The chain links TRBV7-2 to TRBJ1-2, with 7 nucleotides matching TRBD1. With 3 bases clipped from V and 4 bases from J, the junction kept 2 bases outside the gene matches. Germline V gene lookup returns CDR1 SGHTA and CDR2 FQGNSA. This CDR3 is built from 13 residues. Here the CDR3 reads CASSFGTVYGYTF. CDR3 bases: TGTGCCAGCAGCTTTGGGACAGTCTATGGCTACACCTTC. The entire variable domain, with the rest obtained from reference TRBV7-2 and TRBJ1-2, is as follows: GAGVSQSPSNKVTEKGKDVELRCDPISGHTALYWYRQSLGQGLEFLIYFQGNSAPDKSGLPSDRFSAERTGGSVSTLTIQRTQQEDSAVYLCASSFGTVYGYTFGSGTRLTVV.